This TCR beta chain was identified in a study of memory CD4+ T cells and cytomegalovirus serostatus. Study-level results: CMV serostatus prediction reached median AUC 0.95, or 0.91 with US-trained model. Of 150 to 200 reported CMV TCRbeta sequences, some 67 were found in memory CD4+ repertoires.

Single viable CD3+CD4+CD8-CD45RO+ cells were sorted as the memory CD4+ T cells. CMV serostatus came from serum IgG against pp150, pp28, p38, p52. Note on this clone: Antigen unknown.

Germline V lookup: CDR1 SGHRS, CDR2 YFSETQ. The CDR3 has 14 amino acids. Trimming pared 6 bases from V and 9 bases from J, leaving 16 bases between. Profiling relied on immunoSEQ multiplex PCR, and the TCRdb table lists in-frame clones only, not all of them. The sample carries 50,000 or so clones, roughly four fifths recorded once. What was sequenced was memory CD4+ T cells from blood. The sequence derives from an adult in good health and CMV-seronegative. The chain joins TRBV5-1 to TRBJ1-6, with D uncertain. CDR3: CASTSGTARSPLHF. CDR3 coding DNA: TGCGCCAGCACCTCAGGAACAGCGCGTTCACCCCTCCACTTT.